This T cell receptor (beta chain) is from a study of blood T cell repertoires in COVID-19. Across the study: PBMCs, B-cell-depleted T cells, or T cells provided the cDNA or gDNA that made up the material.

From germline, CDR1 is MNHEY and CDR2 SMNVEV (reference sequence). The CDR3 consists of 15 residues. Trimming stripped 0 bases from V and 0 bases from J, with 8 bases between. Assay: immunoSEQ multiplex PCR; the TCRdb copy retains only in-frame clones and omits some. The sample contains roughly 300,000 clones, more than 75% of which appear only once. The study drew participants aged about 18 to 95 years from some 23 US areas. Clinical histories supplied by participants themselves formed the basis of cohort assignment. Resolution of symptoms, clearance, or two negative PCRs was present in recovered Cohort 3 donors.

The chain uses TRBV27 and TRBJ1-2; D unclear. The sequence was collected from a woman in her twenties or thirties who had recovered from COVID-19. What was sequenced was PBMCs or T cells enriched from blood (not recorded which). In DNA, the CDR3 is TGTGCCAGCAGTTTATCGTGGGCCACTAACTATGGCTACACCTTC. The encoded protein is CASSLSWATNYGYTF.